The 30 T cell receptor beta chains below were found in one sample sequenced in a study of T-cell reconstitution after alpha-beta-depleted transplantation in children (TCRdb year 2016). The library was generated by PCR. The sequencing machine was an Illumina HiSeq 2500. TCR libraries were prepared with molecular barcoding, using unique molecular identifiers to normalize TCRbeta repertoire quantification. The public reads were reanalyzed by TCRdb: fastp trimming at Q25, MiXCR alignment, in-frame beta chains only. Identical CDR3 proteins give one entry, which carries the most common genes and DNA. The table for this sample lists 450,000 to 600,000 distinct CDR3 sequences; 32% of them were counted only once. The top ten constitute less than 2.5% of the sample. The specimen comprised PBMCs from the stem cell graft donor, sampled from the stem cell graft. These receptors were obtained from a human donor who donated a stem cell graft to a child with aplastic anemia.

The CDR3 DNA sequence: TGTGCCAGCAGTTTAAGGAGGAGTTGGGAGGATGAGCAGTTCTTC. It specifies CASSLRRSWEDEQFF. The chain combines TRBV27 with TRBJ2-1, with a weak D call TRBD2 (6 bases). The CDR3 has 15 amino acids. Germline values: CDR1 MNHEY, CDR2 SMNVEV (reference sequence). Trimming removed 2 bases from V and 8 bases from J, with 16 bases in between.

V and J are TRBV12-3 or TRBV12-4 and TRBJ2-5; D is uncertain. V dropped 2 bases and J dropped 2 bases, with 6 bases sitting between them. The CDR3 spans 13 residues. The CDR3 DNA reads TGTGCCAGCAGTTTAAATCAGCAAGAGACCCAGTACTTC. Amino acid sequence: CASSLNQQETQYF.

This chain links TRBV24-1 with TRBJ1-2; no firm D call. The CDR3 length is 13 residues. Germline assignment: CDR1 KGHDR and CDR2 SFDVKD. Trimming removed 7 bases at V and 5 bases at J, with 13 bases between. The CDR3 loop is CATRAPLGYGYTF. The CDR3 nucleotides are TGTGCCACCAGGGCTCCTCTTGGATATGGCTACACCTTC.

The chain links TRBV11-2 to TRBJ1-4, with 7 nucleotides matching TRBD1. Germline V gene data show CDR1 as SGHAT and CDR2 as FQNNGV. The V segment lost 1 base and the J segment 8 bases; nucleotides outside the gene matches: 16. The length of the CDR3 is 18 residues. In DNA, the CDR3 is TGTGCCAGCAGCTTAGGCGGGACAGAGGGGTCGTCAGAGGAAAAACTGTTTTTT. It specifies CASSLGGTEGSSEEKLFF.

J is TRBJ1-2 and V is TRBV27, with a possible D match to TRBD1 (5 bases). The CDR3 is 17 residues long. V was pared by 2 bases and J by 4 bases, with 20 bases between. Germline loops: CDR1 MNHEY, CDR2 SMNVEV (reference sequence). The CDR3 DNA is TGTGCCAGCAGTTTAGGGACGACGGGCAGGGCGGGCTATGGCTACACCTTC. This sequence encodes CASSLGTTGRAGYGYTF.

This clonotype was counted a few times. The rearrangement links TRBV29-1 to TRBJ2-1, with TRBD2 identical over 8 bases. This CDR3 comprises 14 residues. J was trimmed by 6 bases and V by 7 bases; bases with no gene match: 11. The germline gives CDR1 SQVTM, CDR2 ANQGSEA. The CDR3 bases are TGCAGCGGATCGGGGGGGAAAGGGTTCAATGAGCAGTTCTTC. It yields the protein CSGSGGKGFNEQFF.

This clonotype came up a few times. The chain combines TRBV7-9 with TRBJ2-3, with D perhaps matching TRBD2 (6 bases). V gave up 2 bases and J gave up 0 bases, with 12 bases separating them. Germline V CDR1 and CDR2: SEHNR, FQNEAQ (reference sequence). The CDR3 is made up of 16 amino acids. The CDR3 region has the DNA TGTGCCAGCAGCTTATTAACGGGGGACAGCACAGATACGCAGTATTTT. Translating gives CASSLLTGDSTDTQYF.

This clonotype was counted between two and nine times. The V gene is TRBV20-1, the J gene TRBJ2-5; 9 positions agree with TRBD2. V lost 4 bases, J lost 4 bases, and 7 bases stayed unmatched. The CDR3 has 14 amino acids. The germline V gene has CDR1 DFQATT and CDR2 SNEGSKA (reference sequence). Written as DNA, the CDR3 is TGCAGTGCTACGCGAGGACTAGCGACAGAGACCCAGTACTTC. It yields the protein CSATRGLATETQYF.

This clonotype was found a few times. The CDR3 loop reads CSAHQGIANYGYTF. CDR3 bases: TGCAGTGCCCACCAGGGAATAGCTAACTATGGCTACACCTTC. The J gene is TRBJ1-2, the V gene TRBV20-1, with TRBD1 as a possible D gene (5 bases). The CDR3 sequence is 14 residues long. V lost 6 bases to trimming and J lost 0 bases, with 14 bases between them. Germline CDR1 reads DFQATT; CDR2 reads SNEGSKA (reference sequence).

The V call is TRBV27, the J call TRBJ2-1; D is unresolved. This CDR3 region has 17 residues. The V gene's germline CDR1 is MNHEY and CDR2 SMNVEV (reference sequence). V was trimmed by 6 bases and J by 6 bases, leaving 24 bases between them. CDR3 sequence: CASSPAGPVIGSNEQFF. CDR3 sequence (DNA): TGTGCCAGCAGCCCTGCCGGGCCAGTGATCGGATCCAATGAGCAGTTCTTC.

This clonotype was picked up a small number of times. V gene TRBV24-1 combines with J gene TRBJ2-1; 14 bases line up with TRBD2. The V gene end was trimmed by 4 bases and the J gene end by 7 bases; junction bases not matched to a gene: 5. From germline, CDR1 is KGHDR and CDR2 SFDVKD. The CDR3 is 16 amino acids. CDR3 in amino acids: CATSDRLAGGPNEQFF. The CDR3 DNA reads TGTGCCACCAGTGACCGACTAGCGGGAGGGCCGAATGAGCAGTTCTTC.

The V and J genes are TRBV12-3 or TRBV12-4 and TRBJ1-1; D unresolved. The V end lost 3 bases, the J end lost 4 bases, and 12 bases lay between the germline ends. The CDR3 runs to 14 residues. The CDR3: CASSLGGSRTEAFF. The CDR3 nucleotides read TGTGCCAGCAGTTTGGGTGGATCTCGCACTGAAGCTTTCTTT.

The chain employs TRBV5-1 and TRBJ2-1, with 10 bases matching TRBD1. The CDR3 sequence is 13 residues long. The trim removed 5 bases at V and 10 bases at J, leaving 6 bases unmatched. Per the germline V gene, CDR1 is SGHRS and CDR2 is YFSETQ. The CDR3 bases are TGCGCCAGCAGGTCCGGGACAGGGGAAGAGCAGTTCTTC. Translation: CASRSGTGEEQFF.

The chain recombines TRBV5-1 with TRBJ2-5, with 9 bases that match TRBD2. Losses at the gene ends were 1 base for V and 2 bases for J; bases not matched to a gene: 3. Germline lookup yields CDR1 SGHRS and CDR2 YFSETQ. This CDR3 contains 15 residues. CDR3 sequence (DNA): TGCGCCAGCAGCTTGCTAGCGGGGTTACAAGAGACCCAGTACTTC. Its protein is CASSLLAGLQETQYF.

The table lists this clonotype with a few counts. This chain connects TRBV27 to TRBJ2-1; D gene unclear. The CDR3 runs to 15 residues. Looked up from germline, CDR1 is MNHEY and CDR2 is SMNVEV (reference sequence). Trimming removed 2 bases at V and 4 bases at J, with 12 bases between. DNA for the CDR3: TGTGCCAGCAGTTTAAGGAGCGACGGGTACAATGAGCAGTTCTTC. Protein: CASSLRSDGYNEQFF.

This clonotype was picked up a small number of times. This chain joins TRBV29-1 and TRBJ2-3; 10 bases match TRBD2. The CDR3 has 15 residues. V trimming: 2 bases; J trimming: 7 bases; junction bases outside the gene matches: 9. CDR1 and CDR2 (germline): SQVTM, ANQGSEA. The CDR3 DNA is TGCAGCGTTGAAAAGGCTAGCGGGAGTCGGAATACGCAGTATTTT. This encodes CSVEKASGSRNTQYF.

This clonotype has just a few counts. This chain links TRBV18 with TRBJ1-5; 7 bases agree with TRBD1. After removal of 5 bases from V and 0 bases from J, the junction contained 1 base not matched to a gene. CDR3 length: 14 residues. In germline, CDR1 is KGHSH, CDR2 LQKENI. DNA for the CDR3: TGTGCCAGCTCAGGGACAGATAGCAATCAGCCCCAGCATTTT. This codes for CASSGTDSNQPQHF.

The CDR3 loop is CSARGENEQFF. CDR3 bases: TGCAGTGCTAGGGGAGAAAATGAGCAGTTCTTC. The chain is built from TRBV20-1 and TRBJ2-1, with D maybe TRBD2 (5 bases). From germline, CDR1 is DFQATT and CDR2 SNEGSKA (reference sequence). The CDR3 totals 11 residues. The V end was cut by 3 bases, the J end by 7 bases, with 7 bases between.

This clonotype was recorded only once. V gene TRBV7-8 combines with J gene TRBJ1-1, with 9 bases aligning to TRBD1. In germline, CDR1 is SGHVS, CDR2 FQNEAQ. The CDR3 has 15 residues. The J segment lost 1 base and the V segment lost 2 bases, leaving 2 bases of the junction unmatched. For the CDR3, the DNA is TGTGCCAGCAGCTTACAGGGACAGGGGAACACTGAAGCTTTCTTT. The encoded protein is CASSLQGQGNTEAFF.

There are a few counts of this clonotype. The chain couples TRBV4-1 to TRBJ1-1, with a weak D call TRBD1 (6 bases). Germline CDR1 is MGHRA and CDR2 is YSYEKL. The CDR3 contains 12 residues. V gave up 1 base and J gave up 8 bases, with 8 bases separating them. The DNA for the CDR3 is TGCGCCAGCAGCCAAGGACAGGAGGAAGCTTTCTTT. Protein product: CASSQGQEEAFF.

This chain connects TRBV4-3 to TRBJ2-5; 8 bases match TRBD2. Trimming at V came to 1 base and at J to 5 bases, leaving 18 bases not matched to a gene. Germline CDR1 is LGHNA and CDR2 is YSLEER. The CDR3 is made up of 19 amino acids. CDR3 sequence: CASSQVGTSTGTRRETQYF. The CDR3 region has the DNA TGCGCCAGCAGCCAAGTAGGAACTAGCACCGGGACTAGGCGGGAGACCCAGTACTTC.

There are a few counts of this clonotype. This sequence joins TRBV20-1 and TRBJ2-5, with D possibly matching TRBD1 (5 bases). The CDR3 totals 14 residues. Trimming left V 5 bases short and J 1 base short, with 14 bases between. The germline V gene encodes CDR1 DFQATT and CDR2 SNEGSKA (reference sequence). The CDR3 sequence is CSAGRVLGQETQYF. As DNA, the CDR3 is TGCAGTGCTGGCAGGGTTCTCGGCCAAGAGACCCAGTACTTC.

This clonotype has only a few counts. The rearrangement joins TRBV7-2 to TRBJ2-7; D not resolved. V dropped 1 base and J dropped 0 bases, with 7 bases sitting between them. Looked up from germline, CDR1 is SGHTA and CDR2 is FQGNSA. There are 14 residues in the CDR3. CDR3 loop: CASSLGPYSYEQYF. The CDR3 coding sequence is TGTGCCAGCAGCTTAGGACCCTACTCCTACGAGCAGTACTTC. The entire variable domain, with the rest obtained from reference TRBV7-2 and TRBJ2-7, is as follows: GAGVSQSPSNKVTEKGKDVELRCDPISGHTALYWYRQSLGQGLEFLIYFQGNSAPDKSGLPSDRFSAERTGGSVSTLTIQRTQQEDSAVYLCASSLGPYSYEQYFGPGTRLTVT.

The table lists this clonotype with many counts. V gene TRBV12-3 or TRBV12-4 combines with J gene TRBJ1-5, with 9 positions matching TRBD1. The V segment lost 5 bases and the J segment 5 bases; nucleotides outside the gene matches: 4. The CDR3 runs to 14 residues. The CDR3 sequence is CASSPTGGHQPQHF. CDR3 DNA: TGTGCCAGCAGTCCGACAGGGGGACATCAGCCCCAGCATTTT.

The rearrangement links TRBV12-3 or TRBV12-4 to TRBJ2-7, with a possible D match to TRBD2 (6 bases). The CDR3 spans 14 residues. The ends were cut back, 9 bases at V and 2 bases at J, with 17 bases in the middle. The DNA for the CDR3 is TGTGCCAGGGGAAGTCAGCGGGCCGCCTACGAGCAGTACGTC. Protein sequence: CARGSQRAAYEQYV.

J is TRBJ2-7 and V is TRBV28, with TRBD2 identical over 8 bases. The CDR3 length is 16 residues. Unmatched junction bases numbered 8, after V lost 2 bases and J lost 2 bases. Germline CDR1 and CDR2: MDHEN and SYDVKM. As DNA, the CDR3 is TGTGCCAGCAGTTTAGGACGGCGGGGGGCCGCCTACGAGCAGTACTTC. Protein sequence: CASSLGRRGAAYEQYF.

V is TRBV9 and J is TRBJ1-6, with D unresolved. Trimming cost V 0 bases and J 11 bases, with 9 bases left between them. Germline V CDR1 and CDR2: SGDLS, YYNGEE. The CDR3 consists of 13 residues. CDR3 sequence (DNA): TGTGCCAGCAGCGTAGACGAGGGTCCACCCCTCCACTTT. Protein: CASSVDEGPPLHF.

The CDR3 sequence is CSARWGQGNGYTF. CDR3 coding DNA: TGCAGTGCTAGATGGGGACAGGGAAATGGCTACACCTTC. The chain combines TRBV20-1 with TRBJ1-2; 9 nucleotides match TRBD1. J was trimmed by 6 bases and V by 2 bases; bases with no gene match: 4. The V gene's germline CDR1 is DFQATT and CDR2 SNEGSKA (reference sequence). The CDR3 contains 13 residues.

CDR3 protein: CASSWPDSHTDTQYF. For the CDR3, the DNA is TGTGCCAGCAGCTGGCCGGACAGTCACACAGATACGCAGTATTTT. The chain uses TRBV5-5 and TRBJ2-3, with D perhaps TRBD1 (6 bases). Germline loops: CDR1 SGHKS, CDR2 YYEKEE (reference sequence). The CDR3 runs 15 residues. V lost 3 bases, J lost 2 bases, and 13 bases lay in between.

This clonotype came up a few times. This chain connects TRBV29-1 to TRBJ1-2, with 9 positions matching TRBD1. With 5 bases clipped from V and 7 bases from J, the junction kept 5 bases outside the gene matches. Germline V CDR1 and CDR2: SQVTM, ANQGSEA. The CDR3 is 12 residues long. CDR3 sequence: CSVQGDRAGYTF. In DNA form, the CDR3 reads TGCAGCGTTCAAGGGGACAGGGCTGGCTACACCTTC.